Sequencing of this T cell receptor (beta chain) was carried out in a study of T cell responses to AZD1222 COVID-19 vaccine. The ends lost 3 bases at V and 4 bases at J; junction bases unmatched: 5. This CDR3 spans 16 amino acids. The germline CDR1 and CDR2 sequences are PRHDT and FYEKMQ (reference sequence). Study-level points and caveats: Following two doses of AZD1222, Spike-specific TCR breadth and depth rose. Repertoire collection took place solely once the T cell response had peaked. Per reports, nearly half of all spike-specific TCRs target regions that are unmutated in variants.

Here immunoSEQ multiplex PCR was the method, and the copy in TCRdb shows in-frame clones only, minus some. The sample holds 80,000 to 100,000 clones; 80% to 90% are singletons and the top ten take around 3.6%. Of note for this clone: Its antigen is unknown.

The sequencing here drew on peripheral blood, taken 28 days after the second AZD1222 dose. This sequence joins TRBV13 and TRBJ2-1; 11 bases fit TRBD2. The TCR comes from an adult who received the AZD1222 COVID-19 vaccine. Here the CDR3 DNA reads TGTGCCAGCAGCTTCGGGACTAGCGGAGCGTACAATGAGCAGTTCTTC. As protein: CASSFGTSGAYNEQFF.